The 13 T cell receptor beta chains presented below share a single source sample, sequenced in a study of neurological immune-mediated disorders. TCRdb ran MiXCR on the 5' RACE reads and lists one entry per CDR3 protein. This repertoire shows roughly 50,000 distinct CDR3 sequences, 25% found once; its top ten account for roughly 25%. Sequencing used PBMCs. These receptors were collected from a woman between 70 and 85 years old in good health.

This clonotype was recorded many times. The V and J genes are TRBV7-2 and TRBJ2-1; 13 bases line up with TRBD2. J lost 3 bases, V lost 4 bases, and 3 bases had no gene match. CDR1 and CDR2 from the germline V gene are SGHTA and FQGNSA. This CDR3 contains 16 residues. The CDR3 here is CASSWTSGSLYNEQFF. The CDR3 DNA follows: TGTGCCAGCAGCTGGACTAGCGGGAGTCTCTACAATGAGCAGTTCTTC.

The sample holds many counts of this clonotype. The genes are TRBV5-5 and TRBJ1-1; 9 bases fit TRBD1. The length of the CDR3 is 15 residues. CDR1 and CDR2 (germline): SGHKS, YYEKEE (reference sequence). With V trimmed by 4 bases and J by 3 bases, 7 bases remained unmatched. CDR3 nucleotides: TGTGCCAGCAGCCCGGGACAGGGTTTCGACACTGAAGCTTTCTTT. Translated, it gives CASSPGQGFDTEAFF.

In this sample, this clonotype turned up many times. The V call is TRBV6-6, the J call TRBJ1-5, with D perhaps TRBD1 (6 bases). Germline V gives CDR1 MNHNY, CDR2 SVGAGI (reference sequence). This CDR3 spans 17 amino acids. V dropped 2 bases and J dropped 1 base, with 15 bases sitting between them. The CDR3 sequence is CASSYGGREGSNQPQHF. The CDR3 DNA sequence: TGTGCCAGCAGTTACGGGGGCAGGGAAGGAAGCAATCAGCCCCAGCATTTT.

This rearrangement joins TRBV5-6 to TRBJ2-2; tentative D call: TRBD2 (7 bases). Trimming removed 2 bases at V and 4 bases at J, with 18 bases between. The CDR3 length is 17 residues. Germline values: CDR1 SGHDT, CDR2 YYEEEE. The chain's CDR3 is CASSFSGRGPVTGELFF. As DNA, the CDR3 is TGTGCCAGCAGCTTTTCTGGGCGGGGGCCGGTCACCGGGGAGCTGTTTTTT.

This clonotype was seen many times. This chain connects TRBV10-3 to TRBJ2-7; D not resolved. CDR3 size: 9 residues. Germline V lookup: CDR1 ENHRY, CDR2 SYGVKD. The V and J ends lost 11 bases and 7 bases respectively, with 9 bases between them. The CDR3 region is CAAGLEQYF. Written as DNA, the CDR3 is TGTGCCGCCGGGCTAGAGCAGTACTTC.

This clonotype was counted between two and nine times. CDR3 loop: CASRPRGTSGRDYNEQFF. CDR3 in DNA: TGTGCCAGCAGACCACGGGGGACTAGCGGGAGGGACTACAATGAGCAGTTCTTC. The chain has TRBV7-9 and TRBJ2-1; 16 bases match TRBD2. J lost 3 bases, V lost 6 bases, and 8 bases had no gene match. The CDR3 is 18 amino acids. The germline gives CDR1 SEHNR, CDR2 FQNEAQ (reference sequence).

This clonotype has at least ten counts. CDR3 nucleotide sequence: TGCGCCAGCAGCTTGGAGTTGAACACTGAAGCTTTCTTT. This translates into CASSLELNTEAFF. This chain uses TRBV5-1 with TRBJ1-1; D gene uncertain. The CDR3 sequence is 13 residues long. V lost 0 bases and J 0 bases, leaving 3 bases between the germline ends. Germline CDR1 reads SGHRS; CDR2 reads YFSETQ.

This clonotype has ten or more counts. V gene TRBV28 combines with J gene TRBJ2-5; D call uncertain. The length of the CDR3 is 14 residues. Germline values: CDR1 MDHEN, CDR2 SYDVKM. V dropped 8 bases and J dropped 2 bases, with 15 bases sitting between them. For the CDR3, the DNA is TGTGCCAGCGCCCGTTTCGGCAGTCAAGAGACCCAGTACTTC. Encoded protein: CASARFGSQETQYF.

Many counts were recorded for this clonotype. V is TRBV28 and J is TRBJ2-3; D is unclear. This CDR3 is 16 amino acids long. Trimming cost V 3 bases and J 1 base, with 14 bases left between them. CDR1 and CDR2 (germline): MDHEN, SYDVKM. In DNA, the CDR3 is TGTGCCAGCAGTTTTCCCCGTGCCGGAGGCACAGATACGCAGTATTTT. The encoded protein is CASSFPRAGGTDTQYF.

This clonotype was counted many times. The chain has TRBV29-1 and TRBJ1-1; D not resolved. The germline V and J ends were trimmed by 2 bases and 1 base, with 20 bases remaining between them. The CDR3 contains 17 residues. Germline V CDR1 and CDR2: SQVTM, ANQGSEA. The CDR3 spells CSVEKKRPGVRNTEAFF. Here the CDR3 DNA reads TGCAGCGTTGAAAAAAAACGACCCGGGGTAAGGAACACTGAAGCTTTCTTT.

The table lists this clonotype with many counts. This sequence joins TRBV9 and TRBJ2-1; D not resolved. This CDR3 is 14 amino acids long. Germline loops: CDR1 SGDLS, CDR2 YYNGEE. The ends were cut back, 2 bases at V and 0 bases at J, with 6 bases in the middle. CDR3 in DNA: TGTGCCAGCAGCGTGGAAAGCTCCTACAATGAGCAGTTCTTC. It encodes CASSVESSYNEQFF.

The CDR3 here is CASSPGGGAYEQYF. DNA for the CDR3: TGTGCCAGCAGCCCTGGCGGGGGGGCCTACGAGCAGTACTTC. The V and J genes are TRBV4-2 and TRBJ2-7, with TRBD2 identical over 9 bases. Germline CDR1 is LGHNA and CDR2 is YNFKEQ. With 4 bases clipped from V and 2 bases from J, the junction kept 3 bases outside the gene matches. The length of the CDR3 is 14 residues.

This chain joins TRBV11-2 and TRBJ1-4; D remains unclear. V was clipped by 0 bases and J by 7 bases, with 15 bases between them. Germline lookup yields CDR1 SGHAT and CDR2 FQNNGV. The CDR3 loop spans 16 amino acids. The CDR3 is CASSLEPGMVGEKLFF. CDR3 nucleotide sequence: TGTGCCAGCAGCTTAGAGCCCGGGATGGTTGGTGAAAAACTGTTTTTT.